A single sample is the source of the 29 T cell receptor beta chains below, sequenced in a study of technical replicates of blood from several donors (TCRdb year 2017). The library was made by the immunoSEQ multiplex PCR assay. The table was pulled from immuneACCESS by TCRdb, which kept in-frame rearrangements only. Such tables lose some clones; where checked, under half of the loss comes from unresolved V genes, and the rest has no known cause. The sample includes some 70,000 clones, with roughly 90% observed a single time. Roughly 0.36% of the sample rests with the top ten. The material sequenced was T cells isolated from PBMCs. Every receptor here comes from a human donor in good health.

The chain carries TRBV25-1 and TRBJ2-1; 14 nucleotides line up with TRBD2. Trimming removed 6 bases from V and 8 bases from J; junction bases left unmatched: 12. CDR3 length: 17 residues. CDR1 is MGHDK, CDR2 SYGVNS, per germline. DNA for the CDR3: TGTGCCAGCAGATACCCGGGACTAGCGGGAGATCTCGATGAGCAGTTCTTC. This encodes CASRYPGLAGDLDEQFF.

DNA of the CDR3: TGTGCCAGCAGTTTAAACAGTCGTAGCAATCAGCCCCAGCATTTT. Translating it yields CASSLNSRSNQPQHF. This rearrangement joins TRBV28 to TRBJ1-5; D gene uncertain. Germline CDR1 reads MDHEN; CDR2 reads SYDVKM. V was pared by 2 bases and J by 0 bases, with 8 bases between. CDR3 size: 15 residues. The full variable domain, in which reference TRBV28 and TRBJ1-5 provide the parts outside the CDR3, is DVKVTQSSRYLVKRTGEKVFLECVQDMDHENMFWYRQDPGLGLRLIYFSYDVKMKEKGDIPEGYSVSREKKERFSLILESASTNQTSMYLCASSLNSRSNQPQHFGDGTRLSIL.

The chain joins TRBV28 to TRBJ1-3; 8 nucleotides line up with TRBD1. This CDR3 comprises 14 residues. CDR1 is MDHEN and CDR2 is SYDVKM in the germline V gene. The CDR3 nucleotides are TGTGCTATCACAAGGGGCCAGGGGGCGGACACCATATATTTT. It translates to CAITRGQGADTIYF.

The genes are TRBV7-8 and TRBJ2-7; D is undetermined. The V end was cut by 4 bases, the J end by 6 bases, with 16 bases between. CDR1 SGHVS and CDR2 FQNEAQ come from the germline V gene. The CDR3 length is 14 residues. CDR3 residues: CASSYRTSPREQYF. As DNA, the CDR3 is TGTGCCAGCAGCTACCGCACTTCTCCCCGCGAGCAGTACTTC.

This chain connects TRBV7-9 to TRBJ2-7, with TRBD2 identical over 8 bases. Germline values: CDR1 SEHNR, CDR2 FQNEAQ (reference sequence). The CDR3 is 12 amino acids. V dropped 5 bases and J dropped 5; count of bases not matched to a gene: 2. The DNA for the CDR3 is TGTGCCAGCAGCCGGGGGGGGGACGAGCAGTACTTC. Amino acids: CASSRGGDEQYF. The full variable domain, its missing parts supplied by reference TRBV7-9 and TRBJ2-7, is DTGVSQNPRHKITKRGQNVTFRCDPISEHNRLYWYRQTLGQGPEFLTYFQNEAQLEKSRLLSDRFSAERPKGSFSTLEIQRTEQGDSAMYLCASSRGGDEQYFGPGTRLTVT.

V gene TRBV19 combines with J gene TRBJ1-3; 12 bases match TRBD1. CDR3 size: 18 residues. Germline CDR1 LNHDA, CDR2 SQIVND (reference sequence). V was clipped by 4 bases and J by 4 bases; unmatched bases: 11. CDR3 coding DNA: TGTGCCAGTAGTAGATTACCGGGACAGGGGGCGGAAGGAAACACCATATATTTT. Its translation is CASSRLPGQGAEGNTIYF.

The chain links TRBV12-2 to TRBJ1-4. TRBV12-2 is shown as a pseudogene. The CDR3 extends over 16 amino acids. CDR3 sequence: CASRLVLQERGEKLFF. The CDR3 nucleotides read TGTGCAAGTCGCTTAGTCCTGCAGGAACGGGGTGAAAAACTGTTTTTT.

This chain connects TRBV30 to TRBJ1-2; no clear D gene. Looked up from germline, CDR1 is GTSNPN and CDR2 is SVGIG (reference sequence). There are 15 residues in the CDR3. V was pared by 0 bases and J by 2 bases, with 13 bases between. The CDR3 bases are TGTGCCTGGAGTGTAGGCGGGAGTCCGAACTATGGCTACACCTTC. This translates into CAWSVGGSPNYGYTF.

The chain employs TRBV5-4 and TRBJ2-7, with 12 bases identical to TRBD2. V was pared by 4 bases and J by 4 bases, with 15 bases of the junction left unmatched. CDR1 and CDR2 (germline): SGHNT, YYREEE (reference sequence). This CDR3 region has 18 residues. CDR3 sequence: CASSRWTSGINKDYEQYF. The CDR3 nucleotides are TGTGCCAGCAGCCGATGGACTAGCGGGATTAACAAGGATTACGAGCAGTACTTC. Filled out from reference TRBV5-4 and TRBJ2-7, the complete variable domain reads ETGVTQSPTHLIKTRGQQVTLRCSSQSGHNTVSWYQQALGQGPQFIFQYYREEENGRGNFPPRFSGLQFPNYSSELNVNALELDDSALYLCASSRWTSGINKDYEQYFGPGTRLTVT.

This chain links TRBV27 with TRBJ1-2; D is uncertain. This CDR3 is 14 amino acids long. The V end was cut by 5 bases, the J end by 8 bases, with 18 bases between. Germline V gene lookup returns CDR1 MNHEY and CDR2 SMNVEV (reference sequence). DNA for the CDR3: TGTGCCAGCAGTCCAAGGACTTACGATGGAGGCTACACCTTC. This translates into CASSPRTYDGGYTF.

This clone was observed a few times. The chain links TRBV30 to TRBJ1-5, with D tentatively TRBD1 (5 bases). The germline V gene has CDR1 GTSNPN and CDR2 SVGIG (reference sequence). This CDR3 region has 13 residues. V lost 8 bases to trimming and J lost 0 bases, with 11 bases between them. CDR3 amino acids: CAVGTVSNQPQHF. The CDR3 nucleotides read TGTGCCGTCGGGACTGTTAGCAATCAGCCCCAGCATTTT.

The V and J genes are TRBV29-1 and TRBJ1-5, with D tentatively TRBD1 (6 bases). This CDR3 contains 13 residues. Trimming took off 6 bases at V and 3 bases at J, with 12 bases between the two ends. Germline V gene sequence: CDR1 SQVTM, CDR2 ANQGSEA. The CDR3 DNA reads TGCAGCGTATCGGGGGGGCCCAATCAGCCCCAGCATTTT. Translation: CSVSGGPNQPQHF.

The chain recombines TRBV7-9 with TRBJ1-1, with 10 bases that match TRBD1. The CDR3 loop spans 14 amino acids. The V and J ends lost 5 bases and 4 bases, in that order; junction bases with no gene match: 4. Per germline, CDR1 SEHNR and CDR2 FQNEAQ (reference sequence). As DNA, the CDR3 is TGTGCCAGCAGCCCGGACAGGGGGGGCACTGAAGCTTTCTTT. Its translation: CASSPDRGGTEAFF. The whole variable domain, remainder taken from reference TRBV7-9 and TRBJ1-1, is DTGVSQNPRHKITKRGQNVTFRCDPISEHNRLYWYRQTLGQGPEFLTYFQNEAQLEKSRLLSDRFSAERPKGSFSTLEIQRTEQGDSAMYLCASSPDRGGTEAFFGQGTRLTVV.

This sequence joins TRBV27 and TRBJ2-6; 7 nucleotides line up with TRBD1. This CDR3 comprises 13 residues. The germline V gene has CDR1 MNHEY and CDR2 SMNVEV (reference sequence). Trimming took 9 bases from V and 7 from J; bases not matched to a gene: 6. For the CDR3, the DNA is TGTGCCAGACCGACAGGGCGAGCCAACGTCCTGACTTTC. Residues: CARPTGRANVLTF. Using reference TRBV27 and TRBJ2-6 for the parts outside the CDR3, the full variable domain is EAQVTQNPRYLITVTGKKLTVTCSQNMNHEYMSWYRQDPGLGLRQIYYSMNVEVTDKGDVPEGYKVSRKEKRNFPLILESPSPNQTSLYFCARPTGRANVLTFGAGSRLTVL.

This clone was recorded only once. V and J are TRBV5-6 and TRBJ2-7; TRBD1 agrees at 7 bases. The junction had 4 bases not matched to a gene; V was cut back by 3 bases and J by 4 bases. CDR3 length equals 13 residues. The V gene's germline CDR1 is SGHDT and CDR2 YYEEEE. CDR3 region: CASSSGGSYEQYF. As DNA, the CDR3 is TGTGCCAGCAGCTCAGGGGGATCTTACGAGCAGTACTTC.

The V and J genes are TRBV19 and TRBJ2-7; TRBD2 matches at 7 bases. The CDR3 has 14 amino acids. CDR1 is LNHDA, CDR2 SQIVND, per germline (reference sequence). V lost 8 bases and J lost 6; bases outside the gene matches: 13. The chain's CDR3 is CASRTSGAALEQYF. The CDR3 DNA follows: TGTGCCAGTCGAACCAGCGGGGCCGCCCTCGAGCAGTACTTC.

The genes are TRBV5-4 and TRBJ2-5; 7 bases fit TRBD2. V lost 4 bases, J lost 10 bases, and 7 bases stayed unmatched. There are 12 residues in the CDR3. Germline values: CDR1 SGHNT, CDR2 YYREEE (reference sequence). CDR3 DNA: TGTGCCAGCAGCCCCGGGACTACTAACCAGTACTTC. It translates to CASSPGTTNQYF.

This chain's CDR3 is CASSQGQGKSNQPQHF. The CDR3 DNA is TGTGCCAGCTCTCAAGGACAGGGCAAAAGCAATCAGCCCCAGCATTTT. The chain combines TRBV18 with TRBJ1-5, with 8 bases aligning to TRBD1. The V segment lost 6 bases and the J segment 1 base; nucleotides outside the gene matches: 8. Germline loops: CDR1 KGHSH, CDR2 LQKENI. There are 16 residues in the CDR3.

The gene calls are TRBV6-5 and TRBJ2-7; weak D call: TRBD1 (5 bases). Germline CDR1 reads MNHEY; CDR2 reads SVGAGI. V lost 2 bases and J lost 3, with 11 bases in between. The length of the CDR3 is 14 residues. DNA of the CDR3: TGTGCCAGCAGTTACCACCTGACAGACTACGAGCAGTACTTC. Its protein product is CASSYHLTDYEQYF.

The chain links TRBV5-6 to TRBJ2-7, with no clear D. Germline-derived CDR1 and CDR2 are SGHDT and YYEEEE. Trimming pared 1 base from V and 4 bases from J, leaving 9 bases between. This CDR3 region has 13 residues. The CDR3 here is CASSLYRLYEQYF. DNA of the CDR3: TGTGCCAGCAGCTTGTACAGATTATACGAGCAGTACTTC. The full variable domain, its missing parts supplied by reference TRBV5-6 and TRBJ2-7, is DAGVTQSPTHLIKTRGQQVTLRCSPKSGHDTVSWYQQALGQGPQFIFQYYEEEERQRGNFPDRFSGHQFPNYSSELNVNALLLGDSALYLCASSLYRLYEQYFGPGTRLTVT.

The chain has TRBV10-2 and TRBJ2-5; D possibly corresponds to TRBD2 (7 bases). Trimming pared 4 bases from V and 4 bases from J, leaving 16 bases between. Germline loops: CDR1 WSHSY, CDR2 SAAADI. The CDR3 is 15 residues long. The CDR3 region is CASSGGPGGRETQYF. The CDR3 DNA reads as TGCGCCAGCAGTGGGGGGCCGGGAGGTCGAGAGACCCAGTACTTC.

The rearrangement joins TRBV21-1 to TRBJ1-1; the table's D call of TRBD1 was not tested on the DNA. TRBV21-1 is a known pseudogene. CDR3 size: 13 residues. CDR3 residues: CASSKEWGRRAFF. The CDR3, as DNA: TGTGCCAGCAGCAAAGAGTGGGGGCGCCGAGCTTTCTTT.

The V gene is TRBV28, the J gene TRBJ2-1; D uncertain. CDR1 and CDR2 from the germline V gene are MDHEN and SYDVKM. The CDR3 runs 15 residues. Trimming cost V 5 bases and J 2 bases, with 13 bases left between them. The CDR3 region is CASSPRFGPYNEQFF. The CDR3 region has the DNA TGTGCCAGCAGTCCTAGGTTCGGCCCCTACAATGAGCAGTTCTTC.

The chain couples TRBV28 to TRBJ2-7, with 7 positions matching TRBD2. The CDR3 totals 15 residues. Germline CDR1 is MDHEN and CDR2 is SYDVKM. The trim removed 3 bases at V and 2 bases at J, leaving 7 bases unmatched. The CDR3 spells CASSFLAGVPYEQYF. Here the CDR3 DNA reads TGTGCCAGCAGTTTCTTGGCGGGAGTCCCCTACGAGCAGTACTTC.

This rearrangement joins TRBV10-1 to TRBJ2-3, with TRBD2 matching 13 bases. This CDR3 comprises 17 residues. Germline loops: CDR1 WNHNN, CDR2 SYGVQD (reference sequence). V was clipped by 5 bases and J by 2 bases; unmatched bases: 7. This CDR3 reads CASSPQGTSGNTDTQYF. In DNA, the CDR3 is TGCGCCAGCAGTCCCCAAGGGACTAGCGGGAACACAGATACGCAGTATTTT.

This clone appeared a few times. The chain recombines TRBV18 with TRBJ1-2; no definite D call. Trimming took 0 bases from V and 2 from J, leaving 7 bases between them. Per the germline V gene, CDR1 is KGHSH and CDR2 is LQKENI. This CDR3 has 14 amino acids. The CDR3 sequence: CASSPPRQNYGYTF. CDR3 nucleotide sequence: TGTGCCAGCTCACCACCTCGACAAAACTATGGCTACACCTTC.

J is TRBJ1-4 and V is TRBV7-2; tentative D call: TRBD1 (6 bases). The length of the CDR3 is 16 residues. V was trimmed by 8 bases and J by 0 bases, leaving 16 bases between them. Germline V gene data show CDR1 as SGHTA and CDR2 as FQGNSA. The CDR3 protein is CASSRGGRATNEKLFF. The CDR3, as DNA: TGTGCCAGCTCTAGGGGGGGGCGGGCAACTAATGAAAAACTGTTTTTT.

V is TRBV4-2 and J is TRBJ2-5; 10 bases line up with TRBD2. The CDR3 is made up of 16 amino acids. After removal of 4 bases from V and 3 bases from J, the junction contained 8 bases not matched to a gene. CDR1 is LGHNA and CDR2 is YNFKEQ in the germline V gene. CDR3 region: CASSRNERGGEETQYF. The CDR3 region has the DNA TGTGCCAGCAGCCGAAACGAGCGGGGGGGGGAAGAGACCCAGTACTTC.

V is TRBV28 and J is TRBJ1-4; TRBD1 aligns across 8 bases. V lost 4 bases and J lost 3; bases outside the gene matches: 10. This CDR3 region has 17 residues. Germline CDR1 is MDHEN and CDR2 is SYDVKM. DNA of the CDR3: TGTGCCAGCAGTTCCCCCAGGGGGCAGTTGGCTAATGAAAAACTGTTTTTT. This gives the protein CASSSPRGQLANEKLFF. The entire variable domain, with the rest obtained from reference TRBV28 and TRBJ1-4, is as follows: DVKVTQSSRYLVKRTGEKVFLECVQDMDHENMFWYRQDPGLGLRLIYFSYDVKMKEKGDIPEGYSVSREKKERFSLILESASTNQTSMYLCASSSPRGQLANEKLFFGSGTQLSVL.